These T cell receptor beta chains were read from a single sample in a study of T cell changes during pregnancy in multiple sclerosis. Sequencing used immunoSEQ multiplex PCR; TCRdb keeps in-frame clones, though not all of them. The sample records about 100,000 clones, approximately 91% being singletons. This specimen consisted of peripheral blood, obtained in the second trimester of pregnancy. The source of these receptors is a female donor with multiple sclerosis, enrolled in a pregnancy study. CDR3s include the opening cysteine and the closing phenylalanine or tryptophan. D genes are given only for firm matches. A row's size may be missing; if present it is once, few, many or a size class.

TRBV5-8	TRBJ2-1	TRBD2	.	TGTGCCAGCAGCCCCGAATCGTCCCTAGCGGTTTCATACAATGAGCAGTTCTTC	CASSPESSLAVSYNEQFF
TRBV29-1	TRBJ1-3	TRBD1	.	TGCAGCGTTGAAGACAGGGGGCTAAACACCATATATTTT	CSVEDRGLNTIYF
TRBV5-1	TRBJ2-7	TRBD1	.	TGCGCCAGCAGTTGGACAGGTGCGAGCTCCTACGAGCAGTACTTC	CASSWTGASSYEQYF
TRBV2	TRBJ2-2	.	.	TGTGCCAGCAGTGCTCAATGGAGCGGGGAGCTGTTTTTT	CASSAQWSGELFF
TRBV2	TRBJ1-4	.	.	TGTGCCAGCGGGGGGGACACCGTACGTGAAAAACTGTTTTTT	CASGGDTVREKLFF
TRBV9	TRBJ2-1	TRBD2	.	TGTGCCAGCAGCGTATTAGCGGGAGCCTACAATGAGCAGTTCTTC	CASSVLAGAYNEQFF
TRBV6-6	TRBJ2-2	TRBD2	.	TGTGCCAGCAGCCCCCCCGGGACTAGCGGCGCCGGGGAGCTGTTTTTT	CASSPPGTSGAGELFF
TRBV5-1	TRBJ1-1	.	.	TGCGCCAGCAGCTTGGGCGTAGGGAGGGGTGAAGCTTTCTTT	CASSLGVGRGEAFF
TRBV5-5	TRBJ1-2	TRBD1	once	TGTGCCAGCAGCTTTCAGGGGGCTTTAAGCTACACCTTC	CASSFQGALSYTF
TRBV12-2	TRBJ2-6	.	.	TGTGCAAGTCGCTTAGTTCCCGGGACAGGGTGCTCTGGGGCCAACGTCCTGACTTTC	CASRLVPGTGCSGANVLTF
TRBV28	TRBJ2-3	.	.	TGTGCCAGTACAGGGCAACTTCCAGATACGCAGTATTTT	CASTGQLPDTQYF
TRBV5-5	TRBJ2-5	TRBD2	.	TGTGCCAGCAGCTTAGCGGGACTAGGGGAGACCCAGTACTTC	CASSLAGLGETQYF
TRBV11-2	TRBJ2-1	.	few	TGTGCCAGCAGCTTAGAACAGGTCGGGAATGAGCAGTTCTTC	CASSLEQVGNEQFF
TRBV28	TRBJ2-7	TRBD2	.	TGTGCCAGCATGGGCGGGAGCTCCTACGAGCAGTACTTC	CASMGGSSYEQYF
TRBV20-1	TRBJ1-2	.	.	TGCAGTGCTAGTCAGGGTGATGGCTACACCTTC	CSASQGDGYTF
TRBV9	TRBJ1-2	TRBD1	once	TGTGCCAGCAGCCTTAACACCGGGACAGATGGCTACACCTTC	CASSLNTGTDGYTF